This T cell receptor (beta chain) was sequenced for a study of cytomegalovirus exposure and HLA in healthy donors. The overall study: The 90 to 150 validation repertoires and the roughly 670 first-cohort repertoires shared a platform, a later analysis reported.

This clone is a singleton in its sample. The V gene's germline CDR1 is MNHEY and CDR2 SMNVEV (reference sequence). The V end was cut by 6 bases, the J end by 3 bases, with 11 bases between. CDR3 length equals 13 residues. Here immunoSEQ multiplex PCR was the method, and the copy in TCRdb shows in-frame clones only, minus some. The top ten hold approximately 4% of the sample, which has roughly 98,000 clones, 87% seen once. J is TRBJ1-2 and V is TRBV27, with unresolved D. The receptor was isolated from a woman in her twenties or thirties in good health and CMV-seronegative. Sequencing was performed on PBMCs. The DNA for the CDR3 is TGTGCCAGCAGCACAGACCTCCACTATGGCTACACCTTC. It specifies CASSTDLHYGYTF.